This T cell receptor beta chain appears in the sequencing data of a study of PD-L1 blockade in urothelial cancer. About the research overall: About nine tenths of the roughly 29 patients were men with bladder-origin urothelial cancer.

Every PCR received spiked-in synthetic TCR analog templates. Libraries were prepared by immunoSEQ multiplex PCR; TCRdb keeps only in-frame clonotypes and omits some of them. The profile shows tens of thousands of clones, roughly 80% of them singletons. CDR1 and CDR2 from the germline V gene are SEHNR and FQNEAQ (reference sequence). The V gene lost 0 bases and the J gene lost 4 bases, with 6 bases spanning the gap. The CDR3 has 13 residues. Patient sample counts ranged from 1 to 8, pretreatment and on-treatment. The sample consisted of PBMCs, taken around atezolizumab (anti-PD-L1) treatment. The rearrangement uses TRBV7-9 and TRBJ1-1, with a tentative D call TRBD1 (5 bases). This TCR was recovered from an older man with urothelial cancer. CDR3 bases: TGTGCCAGCAGCTTAGCAGGGGCCACTGAAGCTTTCTTT. This translates into CASSLAGATEAFF.